This T cell receptor (beta chain) derives from a study of blood T cell repertoires in COVID-19. At the level of the study: Donors in the United States, Italy and Spain gave samples during acute or convalescent COVID-19. Sample material is recorded as cDNA or gDNA derived from T cells, B-cell-depleted T cells, or PBMCs.

CDR3 size: 16 residues. CDR1 and CDR2 (germline): SGHAT, FQNNGV. Losses at the gene ends were 1 base for V and 4 bases for J; bases not matched to a gene: 8. In the original workflow: For nucleated cells, counts were estimated from reference gene primer amplification. Repertoires were generated with immunoSEQ multiplex PCR, while TCRdb's copy carries only in-frame clones and drops some. V, J and clone size derive from that table, while D and trimming were established from the DNA sequence. The table includes tens of thousands of clones, about 80% detected once. This sequence originates from a middle-aged man with acute or convalescent COVID-19. Sequencing was carried out using peripheral blood. The chain combines TRBV11-2 with TRBJ1-1; TRBD1 aligns across 8 bases. The CDR3: CASSLGTGNRGTEAFF. DNA of the CDR3: TGTGCCAGCAGCTTAGGGACAGGGAATAGGGGCACTGAAGCTTTCTTT.